The rows below give T cell receptor beta chains drawn from one sample of a study of control samples from healthy donors and cancer patients. Generated by immunoSEQ multiplex PCR, the TCRdb table keeps only in-frame clones and is missing some. The repertoire consists of hundreds of thousands of clones, with 80% to 95% occurring once and the leading ten covering around 6.4%. The sample consisted of PBMCs. The receptors derive from a man aged 40-50 years with head and neck cancer. Each CDR3 is given with its conserved first and last residue. The D gene is left open where the match is weak. Clone size, where shown, is once, few, many, or a class for clones that have expanded.

J: TRBJ2-7
V: TRBV5-4
size: -
D: -
CDR3: CASSLPGTPPYEQYF
DNA: TGTGCCAGCAGCTTACCTGGGACACCACCCTACGAGCAGTACTTC

J: TRBJ2-7
V: TRBV14
size: -
D: -
CDR3: CASSQGGRRQYF
DNA: TGTGCCAGCAGCCAAGGGGGTCGGCGGCAGTACTTC

J: TRBJ1-3
V: TRBV7-2
size: -
D: -
CDR3: CASSLRGNTGNGNTIYF
DNA: TGTGCCAGCAGCTTACGGGGTAATACAGGGAACGGAAACACCATATATTTT

J: TRBJ1-3
V: TRBV4-1
size: -
D: -
CDR3: CASSGRGLGNTIYF
DNA: TGCGCCAGCAGCGGGAGGGGATTAGGAAACACCATATATTTT

J: TRBJ1-1
V: TRBV19
size: -
D: TRBD1
CDR3: CASTPWTGTNTEAFF
DNA: TGTGCCAGTACCCCCTGGACAGGGACGAACACTGAAGCTTTCTTT

J: TRBJ2-7
V: TRBV13
size: -
D: TRBD1
CDR3: CASSDRDRGLTYEQYF
DNA: TGTGCCAGCAGCGACCGGGACAGGGGGCTAACCTACGAGCAGTACTTC

J: TRBJ1-1
V: TRBV5-1
size: -
D: -
CDR3: CASSLNVNPNTEAFF
DNA: TGCGCCAGCAGCTTGAATGTGAATCCGAACACTGAAGCTTTCTTT

J: TRBJ2-1
V: TRBV2
size: -
D: TRBD1
CDR3: CASREGQDTGEQFF
DNA: TGTGCCAGCAGGGAGGGACAGGATACAGGCGAGCAGTTCTTC

J: TRBJ1-2
V: TRBV18
size: once
D: TRBD1
CDR3: CASSGQNYGYTF
DNA: TGTGCCAGCTCGGGACAGAACTATGGCTACACCTTC

J: TRBJ1-5
V: TRBV5-1
size: -
D: -
CDR3: CASSFEGGSNQPQHF
DNA: TGCGCCAGCAGCTTTGAGGGGGGGAGCAATCAGCCCCAGCATTTT

J: TRBJ2-2
V: TRBV7-9
size: -
D: TRBD1
CDR3: CASSLTGAVTGELFF
DNA: TGTGCCAGCAGCTTAACAGGGGCGGTCACCGGGGAGCTGTTTTTT

J: TRBJ2-4
V: TRBV28
size: few
D: -
CDR3: CASSPDLAKNIQYF
DNA: TGTGCCAGCAGCCCCGACCTAGCCAAAAACATTCAGTACTTC

J: TRBJ2-7
V: TRBV10-2
size: -
D: -
CDR3: CASSDGTKYEQYF
DNA: TGCGCCAGCTCAGACGGGACAAAGTACGAGCAGTACTTC

J: TRBJ1-2
V: TRBV5-6
size: -
D: TRBD1
CDR3: CASSPPGQIDGYTF
DNA: TGTGCCAGCAGCCCACCGGGACAGATAGATGGCTACACCTTC

J: TRBJ2-7
V: TRBV19
size: -
D: TRBD2
CDR3: CASGETSGRVEQYF
DNA: TGTGCCAGTGGCGAGACTAGCGGGAGAGTCGAGCAGTACTTC

J: TRBJ1-4
V: TRBV19
size: -
D: TRBD1
CDR3: CASSFRQGAEKLFF
DNA: TGTGCCAGTAGTTTCCGACAGGGGGCCGAAAAACTGTTTTTT

J: TRBJ1-1
V: TRBV9
size: -
D: TRBD1
CDR3: CASSETGRTEAFF
DNA: TGTGCCAGCAGCGAGACAGGGAGAACTGAAGCTTTCTTT

J: TRBJ1-2
V: TRBV7-9
size: many
D: -
CDR3: CASSLGALQSYGYTF
DNA: TGTGCCAGCAGCTTAGGAGCCCTTCAGAGCTATGGCTACACCTTC

J: TRBJ2-3
V: TRBV10-2
size: few
D: TRBD2
CDR3: CASPWGLAGVSSPPDTQYF
DNA: TGCGCCAGCCCCTGGGGGTTAGCGGGGGTTTCCAGCCCCCCAGATACGCAGTATTTT

J: TRBJ2-3
V: TRBV5-6
size: -
D: TRBD1
CDR3: CASSSRTGLDTQYF
DNA: TGTGCCAGCAGCTCCCGGACAGGCCTAGATACGCAGTATTTT

J: TRBJ2-5
V: TRBV5-4
size: -
D: -
CDR3: CASSSEPRQETQYF
DNA: TGTGCCAGCAGCTCTGAACCCCGTCAAGAGACCCAGTACTTC

J: TRBJ2-2
V: TRBV5-4
size: -
D: -
CDR3: CASSLGQYITGELFF
DNA: TGTGCCAGCAGCCTGGGACAATATATCACCGGGGAGCTGTTTTTT

J: TRBJ2-3
V: TRBV28
size: -
D: -
CDR3: CASTPGLGDTQYF
DNA: TGTGCCAGCACCCCGGGACTTGGCGATACGCAGTATTTT

J: TRBJ2-7
V: TRBV28
size: -
D: TRBD1
CDR3: CASSSLGQVAYEQYF
DNA: TGTGCCAGCAGTTCCCTCGGACAGGTCGCCTACGAGCAGTACTTC

J: TRBJ2-3
V: TRBV5-1
size: -
D: -
CDR3: CASSLGGGTDTQYF
DNA: TGCGCCAGCAGCTTGGGCGGAGGCACAGATACGCAGTATTTT

J: TRBJ1-1
V: TRBV11-3
size: -
D: -
CDR3: CASSLDGGPDTEAFF
DNA: TGTGCCAGCAGCTTAGATGGGGGACCCGACACTGAAGCTTTCTTT

J: TRBJ2-5
V: TRBV6-5
size: -
D: TRBD1
CDR3: CATGTGSKETQYF
DNA: TGTGCCACGGGGACAGGGTCTAAAGAGACCCAGTACTTC

J: TRBJ2-3
V: TRBV6-4
size: -
D: -
CDR3: CASSLDYRDTQYF
DNA: TGTGCCAGCAGTTTGGACTATAGAGATACGCAGTATTTT

J: TRBJ2-3
V: TRBV5-8
size: -
D: TRBD2
CDR3: CASSLETSGSLADTQYF
DNA: TGTGCCAGCAGCTTGGAGACTAGCGGGAGTTTAGCAGATACGCAGTATTTT

J: TRBJ2-3
V: TRBV11-2
size: once
D: -
CDR3: CASSLETVVDTQYF
DNA: TGTGCCAGCAGCTTAGAGACAGTAGTTGATACGCAGTATTTT

J: TRBJ2-7
V: TRBV13
size: -
D: TRBD1
CDR3: CASSSRDRSYEQYF
DNA: TGTGCCAGCAGCTCCCGGGACAGGTCCTACGAGCAGTACTTC

J: TRBJ2-3
V: TRBV28
size: -
D: -
CDR3: CASSVERDTQYF
DNA: TGTGCCAGCAGTGTGGAGCGGGATACGCAGTATTTT

J: TRBJ1-2
V: TRBV30
size: -
D: -
CDR3: CAWSPSEYYGYTF
DNA: TGTGCCTGGAGTCCTTCCGAATACTATGGCTACACCTTC

J: TRBJ2-1
V: TRBV3-1/TRBV3-2
size: once
D: -
CDR3: CASSQVFANEQFF
DNA: TGTGCCAGCAGCCAAGTATTTGCCAATGAGCAGTTCTTC

J: TRBJ1-4
V: TRBV3-1/TRBV3-2
size: -
D: -
CDR3: CASSQESPTNEKLFF
DNA: TGTGCCAGCAGCCAAGAATCTCCAACTAATGAAAAACTGTTTTTT

J: TRBJ1-1
V: TRBV9
size: -
D: -
CDR3: CASSVDFLGTEAFF
DNA: TGTGCCAGCAGCGTAGATTTTTTAGGCACTGAAGCTTTCTTT

J: TRBJ2-7
V: TRBV6-5
size: -
D: TRBD2
CDR3: CASSRTSGTYEQYF
DNA: TGTGCCAGCAGCCGGACTAGCGGGACCTACGAGCAGTACTTC

J: TRBJ2-1
V: TRBV7-2
size: -
D: TRBD1
CDR3: CASSVPGQAYNEQFF
DNA: TGTGCCAGCAGCGTTCCTGGACAGGCCTACAATGAGCAGTTCTTC